This paragraph reports one TCR beta chain. The sample belongs to a study of blood T cell repertoires in COVID-19. In the study overall: Some COVID-19 samples were acute and others convalescent; all came from the United States, Italy and Spain. PBMCs, B-cell-depleted T cells, or T cells were the source of the cDNA or gDNA that made up the material.

Per the authors' pipeline: Using reference gene primer amplification, nucleated cell counts were estimated. Profiling relied on immunoSEQ multiplex PCR, and the TCRdb table lists in-frame clones only, not all of them. From that table come the V and J calls and clone size; the DNA was used to work out D and trimming. This table holds about 49,000 clones, 68% found once. Between the trimmed V and J ends, which lost 0 bases and 7 bases, there was a span of 10 bases. Germline-derived CDR1 and CDR2 are SGHAT and FQDESV (reference sequence). The CDR3 runs 13 residues. The genes are TRBV11-1 and TRBJ2-7; no firm D call. The sample taken for sequencing was peripheral blood. The source is a woman in her seventies with acute or convalescent COVID-19. CDR3 in DNA: TGTGCCAGCAGCTTAGCGGAGACCCAGGAGCAGTACTTC. Translating gives CASSLAETQEQYF.